This is a list of T cell receptor beta chains from one sample in a study of T-cell memory formation after mild COVID-19. Each CDR3 protein gets one entry after TCRdb re-called the 5' RACE reads with MiXCR. The table records under 600,000 distinct CDR3 sequences, about a fifth of them present only once. Sequences were obtained from PBMCs or a T cell subset sorted from them (not recorded which). The receptors stem from an adult woman who had mild COVID-19 (a few samples of this study predate the infection). Cell type and time point are not known. Both conserved end residues are part of each CDR3. Fields, in order: J gene, V gene, D gene, clone size, CDR3 DNA, CDR3 protein. A D gene is named only where the DNA matches it firmly. Clone size is stated in some rows and not others, as once, few, many or a class when expanded.

>TRBJ2-5|TRBV5-1|NA|few
TGCGCCAGCAGCTTGGAGGGCGGGGTCGAGACCCAGTACTTC
CASSLEGGVETQYF
>TRBJ2-3|TRBV6-1|TRBD1|NA
TGTGCCAGCAGTAGGACAGGGACGGGGGATACGCAGTATTTT
CASSRTGTGDTQYF
>TRBJ2-5|TRBV7-2|TRBD2|many
TGTGCCAGCAGCTTAAGCCTAGCGGGGGGCCTGTACCAAGAGACCCAGTACTTC
CASSLSLAGGLYQETQYF
>TRBJ2-7|TRBV20-1|NA|NA
TGCAGTGCTAGAGGAACAGGGCGAGCTCGGTGGGAGCAGTACTTC
CSARGTGRARWEQYF
>TRBJ1-1|TRBV30|NA|NA
TGTGCCTGGGGGGGGGACACATTCAACACTGAAGCTTTCTTT
CAWGGDTFNTEAFF
>TRBJ2-1|TRBV20-1|NA|NA
TGCAGTGCTAGAGTGAGGGTTTATAAGGAGCAGTTCTTC
CSARVRVYKEQFF
>TRBJ1-6|TRBV24-1|NA|NA
TGTGCCACCAGTGATTGGGCAGATAATTCACCCCTCCACTTT
CATSDWADNSPLHF
>TRBJ1-4|TRBV5-1|NA|NA
TGCGCCAGCAGCTTCGGAGGGGGTGCGGAGGAAAAACTGTTTTTT
CASSFGGGAEEKLFF
>TRBJ2-3|TRBV12-3/TRBV12-4|NA|NA
TGTGCCAGCATGAGGGAAAATACGCAGTATTTT
CASMRENTQYF
>TRBJ2-7|TRBV18|NA|NA
TGTGCCAGCCACGAGGTAGAGGGAGCCCCGAACTCCTACGAGCAGTACTTC
CASHEVEGAPNSYEQYF
>TRBJ1-6|TRBV25-1|NA|NA
TGTGCCAGCAGTGGCGGGGATAACCGAATTAATTCACCCCTCCACTTT
CASSGGDNRINSPLHF
>TRBJ1-1|TRBV29-1|NA|few
TGCAGCGTTGAAGTTGAGGATGGCTTGGCTTTCTTT
CSVEVEDGLAFF
>TRBJ2-3|TRBV12-3/TRBV12-4|TRBD2|many
TGTGCCAGCAGTCTAGCGGGGGGCAGAGATACGCAGTATTTT
CASSLAGGRDTQYF
>TRBJ2-7|TRBV20-1|NA|few
TGCAGTGCTAGGACCCCTTCCCACTACGAGCAGTACTTC
CSARTPSHYEQYF
>TRBJ2-7|TRBV19|NA|few
TGTGCCAGTCGGGGGTCTGAGCAGTACTTC
CASRGSEQYF
>TRBJ2-3|TRBV6-2/TRBV6-3|TRBD1|NA
TGTGCCAGCACCTTATCAGGGGGCGACTTGAATACGCAGTATTTT
CASTLSGGDLNTQYF
>TRBJ2-1|TRBV20-1|NA|NA
TGCAGTGCTAGGGGTGCGGGGAGCTCCTACAATGAGCAGTTCTTC
CSARGAGSSYNEQFF
>TRBJ2-3|TRBV6-6|TRBD2|NA
TGTGCCAGCAGGCCCCCCGGGACTAGCGGGCCGACTAGCACAGATACGCAGTATTTT
CASRPPGTSGPTSTDTQYF
>TRBJ2-7|TRBV5-6|NA|NA
TGTGCCAGCAGCCCCCTGAACTACGAGCAGTACTTC
CASSPLNYEQYF
>TRBJ1-2|TRBV3-1|NA|NA
TGTGCCAGCAGCCAAGGCCTGGGAAGGGGCTACACCTTC
CASSQGLGRGYTF
>TRBJ2-7|TRBV7-2|TRBD1|few
TGTGCCAGCAGCTTAGAGACAGGGATCCCCACCTACGAGCAGTACTTC
CASSLETGIPTYEQYF
>TRBJ2-1|TRBV9|TRBD2|NA
TGTGCCAGCAGCGTAGAGGCGGGAGGGCCCCTGGGTGAGCAGTTCTTC
CASSVEAGGPLGEQFF
>TRBJ2-5|TRBV7-2|NA|NA
TGTGCCAGCAGCAAACAGGGATGGTACCAAGAGACCCAGTACTTC
CASSKQGWYQETQYF
>TRBJ2-1|TRBV6-1|TRBD1|few
TGTGCCAGCAGCCTAGACAGGGGGCGCTTCTATGAGCAGTTCTTC
CASSLDRGRFYEQFF
>TRBJ2-5|TRBV21-1|NA|few
TGTGCCAGCAGCAAATCGGGGGTTCGGGAGACCCAGTACTTC
CASSKSGVRETQYF
>TRBJ1-1|TRBV20-1|NA|few
TGCAGTGCGTACAGCGACCTCCATTTGAACACTGAAGCTTTCTTT
CSAYSDLHLNTEAFF
>TRBJ1-1|TRBV20-1|NA|few
TGCAGTGCTTTAAACCCTGAAGCTTTCTTT
CSALNPEAFF
>TRBJ2-1|TRBV7-2|TRBD2|few
TGTGCCAGCACCGTAGGAGGGACTAGCGGGAGGGCCAGGAATGAGCAGTTCTTC
CASTVGGTSGRARNEQFF
>TRBJ1-2|TRBV7-8|NA|few
TGTGCCAGCAGCTTAACGCCACAGGGTATAGCGGGCTACACCTTC
CASSLTPQGIAGYTF
>TRBJ2-7|TRBV18|NA|NA
TGTGCCAGCTCACCACAAAATCGCGAGCAGTACTTC
CASSPQNREQYF
>TRBJ2-7|TRBV29-1|TRBD1|NA
TGCAGCGTTCTCACAGGGGAAGCCTACGAGCAGTACTTC
CSVLTGEAYEQYF
>TRBJ2-1|TRBV5-8|NA|few
TGTGCCAGCGCCCTCCGGGGGTGGTACTACAATGAGCAGTTCTTC
CASALRGWYYNEQFF
>TRBJ2-7|TRBV18|TRBD1|NA
TGTGCCAGCTCACCAACCCCACAGGGACAGTCGGAGCAGTACTTC
CASSPTPQGQSEQYF
>TRBJ1-5|TRBV20-1|TRBD1|NA
TGCAGTGCTAGAAAGGGACAGTTCGATCAGCCCCAGCATTTT
CSARKGQFDQPQHF
>TRBJ2-3|TRBV24-1|NA|NA
TGTGCCGTTTGGGGAGTTGGAGATACGCAGTATTTT
CAVWGVGDTQYF